The rows below give T cell receptor beta chains drawn from one sample of a study of shared clonotypes between healthy human individuals. TCRdb's table, derived via immunoSEQ multiplex PCR, lists solely in-frame clones and lacks some. The data show about 2.1 million clones, about 93% seen once. What was sequenced was naive CD8+ T cells from PBMCs. All receptors come from a man younger than 35 in good health. Some clones in this sample may be carry-over from other donors' samples. The CDR3 runs from the conserved cysteine through the conserved F or W. The order of the fields is clone size, J gene, D gene, V gene, CDR3 protein, CDR3 DNA. D genes are given only for firm matches. Size is stated for part of the rows, as once, few or many counts, or as a class when the clone is expanded.

size: -
J: TRBJ2-1
D: TRBD1
V: TRBV11-1
CDR3: CASSLPGQGRASYNEQFF
DNA: TGTGCCAGCAGCCTCCCGGGACAGGGGAGAGCGTCCTACAATGAGCAGTTCTTC

size: -
J: TRBJ2-1
D: TRBD2
V: TRBV30
CDR3: CAWSVSSGSLNEQFF
DNA: TGTGCCTGGAGTGTATCTAGCGGGAGTCTCAATGAGCAGTTCTTC

size: -
J: TRBJ2-4
D: -
V: TRBV27
CDR3: CAVGVYGENIQYF
DNA: TGTGCCGTCGGTGTGTATGGGGAAAACATTCAGTACTTC

size: -
J: TRBJ1-4
D: -
V: TRBV11-2
CDR3: CATQGPGGGSKLFF
DNA: TGTGCCACCCAGGGACCGGGGGGAGGATCAAAACTGTTTTTT

size: -
J: TRBJ2-3
D: -
V: TRBV4-1
CDR3: CASSLVEGKSLSDTQYF
DNA: TGCGCCAGCAGCCTTGTCGAGGGGAAAAGTTTATCCGATACGCAGTATTTT

size: -
J: TRBJ2-1
D: TRBD2
V: TRBV7-8
CDR3: CASSSHIAGGPLEQFF
DNA: TGTGCCAGCAGCTCGCACATAGCGGGAGGGCCGCTTGAGCAGTTCTTC

size: -
J: TRBJ2-1
D: -
V: TRBV27
CDR3: CASSLSRYNEQFF
DNA: TGTGCCAGCAGTTTATCCCGCTACAATGAGCAGTTCTTC

size: -
J: TRBJ2-2
D: -
V: TRBV27
CDR3: CASSLRDMTGNTGELFF
DNA: TGTGCCAGCAGTTTACGGGATATGACAGGGAACACCGGGGAGCTGTTTTTT

size: -
J: TRBJ1-1
D: -
V: TRBV5-6
CDR3: CASSLTAMNTEAFF
DNA: TGTGCCAGCAGCTTGACAGCCATGAACACTGAAGCTTTCTTT

size: -
J: TRBJ1-4
D: -
V: TRBV7-9
CDR3: CASSWGANNEKLFF
DNA: TGTGCCAGCAGCTGGGGGGCTAATAATGAAAAACTGTTTTTT

size: once
J: TRBJ1-2
D: TRBD1
V: TRBV7-9
CDR3: CASSLETGGTDNYGYTF
DNA: TGTGCCAGCAGCTTGGAGACAGGGGGCACTGATAACTATGGCTACACCTTC

size: -
J: TRBJ2-7
D: TRBD2
V: TRBV4-2
CDR3: CASSLLTSGSYEQYF
DNA: TGTGCCAGCAGCCTACTAACTAGCGGGAGCTACGAGCAGTACTTC

size: -
J: TRBJ2-3
D: TRBD2
V: TRBV5-1
CDR3: CASSDTSGGLSDTQYF
DNA: TGCGCCAGCAGCGATACTAGCGGGGGCCTTTCAGATACGCAGTATTTT